This T cell receptor beta chain emerged from a study of a mutant IDH1 vaccine in newly diagnosed glioma. On the study more broadly: Previous treatment comprised radiotherapy, temozolomide, or both, mostly both.

Data came from immunoSEQ multiplex PCR; TCRdb stores just in-frame clones and leaves some out. The sample lists 92,000 or so clones, over 75% occurring once. Time point indicated: baseline, week 1 (first vaccination visit). Treatment denoted: pre-vaccination baseline after standard-of-care therapy. Only a few counts were recorded for this clone. A read error may account for a junction end that differs from germline. The CDR3 spans 12 residues. Per germline, CDR1 WNHNN and CDR2 SYGVQD (reference sequence). This TCR was recovered from a man aged 35-49 years with glioma. Some clones in this sample may be carry-over from other donors' samples. The V gene is TRBV10-1, the J gene TRBJ1-1; no reliable D call. The material sequenced was PBMCs, taken from a glioma patient treated with radiotherapy, temozolomide or both. CDR3 DNA: TGCGCCAGCAGTGAGTCAACGATAAGACCTCTATTT. The encoded protein is CASSESTIRPLF.